This TCR beta chain was recorded in a study of blood T cell repertoires in COVID-19. TCRdb keeps only in-frame clones here, not all; method: immunoSEQ multiplex PCR. Found here are some 270,000 clones, about 80% of them singletons; the top ten hold more than 15%. The germline gives CDR1 MDHEN, CDR2 SYDVKM. V was clipped by 2 bases and J by 6 bases; unmatched bases: 3. This CDR3 comprises 15 residues. The J gene is TRBJ2-1, the V gene TRBV28; the match to TRBD2 covers 11 bases. Sequenced: peripheral blood. The source is a person aged 70 to 79 with COVID-19, enrolled during active disease. DNA for the CDR3: TGTGCCAGCAGTTTACGGACTAGCGGGCGCAATGAGCAGTTCTTC. As protein: CASSLRTSGRNEQFF.